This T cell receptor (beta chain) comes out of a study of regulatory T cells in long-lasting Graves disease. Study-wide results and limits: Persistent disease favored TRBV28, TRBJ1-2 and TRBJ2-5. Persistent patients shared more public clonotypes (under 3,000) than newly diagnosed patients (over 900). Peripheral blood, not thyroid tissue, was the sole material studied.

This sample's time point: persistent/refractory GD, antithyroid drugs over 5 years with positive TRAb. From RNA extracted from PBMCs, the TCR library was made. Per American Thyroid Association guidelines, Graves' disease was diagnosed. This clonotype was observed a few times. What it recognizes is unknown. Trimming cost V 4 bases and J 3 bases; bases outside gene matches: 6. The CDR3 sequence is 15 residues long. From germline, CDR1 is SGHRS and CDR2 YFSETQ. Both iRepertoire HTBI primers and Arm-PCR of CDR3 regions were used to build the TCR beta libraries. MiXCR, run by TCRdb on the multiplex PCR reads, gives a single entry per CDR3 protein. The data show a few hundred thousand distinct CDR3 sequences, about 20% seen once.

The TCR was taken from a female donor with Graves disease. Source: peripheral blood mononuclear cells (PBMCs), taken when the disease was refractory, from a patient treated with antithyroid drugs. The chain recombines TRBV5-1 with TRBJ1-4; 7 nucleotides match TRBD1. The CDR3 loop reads CASSLDRVPNEKLFF. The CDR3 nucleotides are TGCGCCAGCAGCCTTGACAGGGTCCCTAATGAAAAACTGTTTTTT.